Each of the 18 T cell receptor beta chains below was sequenced from the same sample in a study of CD8 T cells in ankylosing spondylitis. Their specific antigens are unknown. MiXCR was run by TCRdb on the 5' RACE reads, yielding one entry per CDR3 protein. Here the sample spans approximately 500,000 distinct CDR3 sequences, roughly 13% being singletons. Overall study results and limits: Seemingly characteristic of ankylosing spondylitis blood was a TCR beta motif consisting of about 8 highly homologous variants.

Sequencing input: blood, either unsorted or a sorted T cell fraction (not recorded which). The receptors originated from a male donor with ankylosing spondylitis.

This clonotype was found many times. V and J are TRBV3-1 and TRBJ1-5; 7 positions agree with TRBD1. The CDR3 consists of 15 residues. J lost 2 bases, V lost 1 base, and 2 bases had no gene match. Germline-derived CDR1 and CDR2 are LGHDT and YNNKEL (reference sequence). The CDR3 is CASSQGQGGNQPQHF. The CDR3 DNA sequence: TGTGCCAGCAGCCAAGGACAGGGAGGCAATCAGCCCCAGCATTTT.

This CDR3 reads CASSLNTDSTDTQYF. In DNA, the CDR3 is TGCGCCAGCAGCCTCAACACGGACTCCACAGATACGCAGTATTTT. The genes are TRBV5-1 and TRBJ2-3, with D perhaps matching TRBD2 (5 bases). This CDR3 spans 15 amino acids. The germline gives CDR1 SGHRS, CDR2 YFSETQ. The germline V and J ends were trimmed by 4 bases and 2 bases, with 14 bases remaining between them.

The chain links TRBV7-9 to TRBJ2-3; no reliable D call. The V and J ends lost 6 bases and 0 bases respectively, with 16 bases between them. This CDR3 is built from 16 residues. Per germline, CDR1 SEHNR and CDR2 FQNEAQ (reference sequence). The CDR3 loop reads CASRPDLEVSTDTQYF. In DNA form, the CDR3 reads TGTGCCAGCAGGCCTGACCTTGAAGTCAGCACAGATACGCAGTATTTT.

The V call is TRBV7-2, the J call TRBJ2-1; D remains unclear. The CDR3 covers 12 residues. Trimming cost V 10 bases and J 10 bases, with 17 bases left between them. Per the germline V gene, CDR1 is SGHTA and CDR2 is FQGNSA. The CDR3 sequence is CATGPGPGEQFF. The CDR3 DNA reads as TGTGCCACTGGCCCGGGTCCGGGCGAGCAGTTCTTC.

This clonotype was picked up a small number of times. The chain's CDR3 is CASRKGLAGVDTQYF. The CDR3 bases are TGTGCCAGCAGAAAGGGACTAGCGGGAGTAGATACGCAGTATTTT. The rearrangement joins TRBV6-2 or TRBV6-3 to TRBJ2-3, with 14 bases lining up with TRBD2. Germline V lookup: CDR1 MNHEY, CDR2 SVGEGT. Unmatched junction bases numbered 4, after V lost 6 bases and J lost 5 bases. The CDR3 runs to 15 residues.

This clonotype showed up just a few times. The chain has TRBV11-2 and TRBJ2-7; 15 bases align to TRBD2. This CDR3 contains 16 residues. Unmatched junction bases numbered 5, after V lost 4 bases and J lost 4 bases. The V gene's germline CDR1 is SGHAT and CDR2 FQNNGV. The chain's CDR3 is CASSSGTSGRYYEQYF. In DNA, the CDR3 is TGTGCCAGCAGCTCAGGGACTAGCGGGAGGTATTACGAGCAGTACTTC.

There are a few counts of this clonotype. The CDR3 protein is CASSTQTGSGEKLFF. In DNA form, the CDR3 reads TGTGCCAGCAGCACCCAGACAGGGAGCGGTGAAAAACTGTTTTTT. The chain recombines TRBV9 with TRBJ1-4; 7 positions match TRBD1. This CDR3 has 15 amino acids. J lost 7 bases, V lost 4 bases, and 10 bases had no gene match. Germline V lookup: CDR1 SGDLS, CDR2 YYNGEE.

The chain combines TRBV20-1 with TRBJ2-2, with 7 positions matching TRBD1. Germline V gene lookup returns CDR1 DFQATT and CDR2 SNEGSKA (reference sequence). Trimming took 6 bases from V and 5 from J; bases not matched to a gene: 12. The CDR3 sequence is 15 residues long. Written as DNA, the CDR3 is TGCAGTGCCATCGCCCCCGGGACAGATACCGGGGAGCTGTTTTTT. Its protein is CSAIAPGTDTGELFF.

This clonotype was recorded a few times. The chain couples TRBV6-1 to TRBJ1-4, with D maybe TRBD1 (6 bases). CDR1 MNHNS and CDR2 SASEGT come from the germline V gene. Trimming stripped 6 bases from V and 5 bases from J, with 13 bases between. The CDR3 sequence is 14 residues long. In DNA, the CDR3 is TGTGCCAGCAGCAGGACAGCCTCGAATGAAAAACTGTTTTTT. Its protein is CASSRTASNEKLFF.

Ten or more counts support this clonotype. The genes are TRBV2 and TRBJ2-1; 8 nucleotides line up with TRBD2. The CDR3 extends over 12 amino acids. V dropped 5 bases and J dropped 6; count of bases not matched to a gene: 0. CDR1 SNHLY and CDR2 FYNNEI come from the germline V gene. CDR3: CASSSGSNEQFF. The CDR3 DNA reads TGTGCCAGCAGTAGCGGGAGCAATGAGCAGTTCTTC.

This clonotype was seen more than once but under ten times. The chain combines TRBV20-1 with TRBJ2-5; D gene unclear. V lost 3 bases to trimming and J lost 3 bases, with 11 bases between them. The CDR3 consists of 13 residues. CDR1 and CDR2 from the germline V gene are DFQATT and SNEGSKA (reference sequence). CDR3: CSARRWEKETQYF. CDR3 nucleotides: TGCAGTGCTAGGCGGTGGGAAAAAGAGACCCAGTACTTC.

This clonotype was counted ten times or more. This rearrangement joins TRBV12-3 or TRBV12-4 to TRBJ2-5; 10 nucleotides line up with TRBD2. Germline trimming cut 7 bases from V and 1 base from J; bases unmatched to any gene: 3. This CDR3 region has 14 residues. Here the CDR3 reads CASTVAGGQETQYF. Written as DNA, the CDR3 is TGTGCCAGCACTGTAGCGGGGGGCCAAGAGACCCAGTACTTC.

Ten or more counts support this clonotype. The chain recombines TRBV18 with TRBJ2-7; 9 bases are shared with TRBD1. V lost 3 bases and J lost 3; bases outside the gene matches: 3. Germline CDR1 KGHSH, CDR2 LQKENI. The CDR3 loop spans 14 amino acids. The CDR3 protein is CASSPGTGNYEQYF. CDR3 coding DNA: TGTGCCAGCTCACCCGGGACAGGGAACTACGAGCAGTACTTC.

This clonotype was picked up many times. The rearrangement links TRBV5-1 to TRBJ2-7, with D tentatively TRBD2 (6 bases). This CDR3 has 13 amino acids. With 3 bases removed from V and 3 bases from J, the gap between germline ends came to 10 bases. Germline V lookup: CDR1 SGHRS, CDR2 YFSETQ. CDR3 DNA sequence: TGCGCCAGCAGCTGGGACTCTTTCTACGAGCAGTACGTC. Encoded protein: CASSWDSFYEQYV.

This clonotype was seen only a few times. The rearrangement links TRBV3-1 to TRBJ2-7; TRBD2 aligns across 11 bases. CDR3 length: 16 amino acids. Losses at the gene ends were 1 base for V and 12 bases for J; bases not matched to a gene: 14. CDR1 and CDR2 from the germline V gene are LGHDT and YNNKEL (reference sequence). The CDR3 reads CASSQGRVGTSGSTYF. In nucleotides, the CDR3 is TGTGCCAGCAGCCAAGGTCGTGTCGGTACTAGCGGGAGCACGTACTTC.

In this sample, this clonotype turned up a few times. The V and J genes are TRBV20-1 and TRBJ1-1; D unclear. This CDR3 spans 14 amino acids. CDR1 and CDR2 from the germline V gene are DFQATT and SNEGSKA (reference sequence). The germline V and J ends were trimmed by 2 bases and 7 bases, with 17 bases remaining between them. CDR3 residues: CSARSVRASDEAFF. CDR3 bases: TGCAGTGCTAGAAGCGTCCGGGCGAGTGATGAAGCTTTCTTT.

This clonotype was seen a handful of times. This chain uses TRBV2 with TRBJ2-1, with 11 bases that match TRBD2. The V segment lost 6 bases and the J segment 2 bases; nucleotides outside the gene matches: 15. Germline CDR1 and CDR2: SNHLY and FYNNEI. The CDR3 totals 19 residues. This chain's CDR3 is CASSKGSQLAGEAYNEQFF. CDR3 sequence (DNA): TGTGCCAGCAGCAAGGGAAGCCAACTAGCGGGAGAGGCCTACAATGAGCAGTTCTTC.

The chain recombines TRBV2 with TRBJ2-7; D uncertain. The CDR3 spans 13 residues. Per the germline V gene, CDR1 is SNHLY and CDR2 is FYNNEI. Trimming removed 9 bases at V and 6 bases at J, with 18 bases between. CDR3 protein: CARSRPGTPEQYV. CDR3 coding DNA: TGTGCCAGAAGCAGACCAGGTACACCCGAGCAGTACGTC.